This record concerns one T cell receptor beta chain sequence. Its antigen is unidentified. This entry is derived from a study of graft-versus-host responses after intestinal transplantation. V lost 4 bases and J lost 1, with 21 bases in between. Germline V gene data show CDR1 as MRHNA and CDR2 as SNTAGT. The CDR3 extends over 18 amino acids. Profiled with immunoSEQ multiplex PCR; TCRdb holds only in-frame clones, not every one. Of around 88,000 clones in the sample, roughly four fifths are singletons; the top ten hold about 18%. The specimen comprised unstimulated CD8+ T cells sorted from spleen or lymph node cells, sampled before intestinal transplant. This receptor was obtained from a human donor who received an intestinal transplant. This chain connects TRBV6-4 to TRBJ2-3; D remains ambiguous. Written as DNA, the CDR3 is TGTGCCAGCAGTGGAGCTCGTACGGGTCTCGGGCGCACAGATACGCAGTATTTT. Protein: CASSGARTGLGRTDTQYF.